A selection of T cell receptor beta chains follows, all from one sample in a study of blood T cells in healthy people across ages. TCRdb processed the 5' RACE reads anew with MiXCR; each CDR3 protein has one entry. The table records 800,000 to 1,000,000 distinct CDR3 sequences, roughly 52% of them present only once. Specimen: blood. These receptors all stem from a man aged 30 to 39 in good health. Each CDR3 is given with its conserved first and last residue. D genes are given only for firm matches. A row's size may be missing; if present it is once, few, many or a size class.

TRBV11-1	TRBJ2-1	TRBD2	-	TGTGCCAGCTCCGCGGAAGCGGGGCTCTACAATGAGCAGTTCTTC	CASSAEAGLYNEQFF
TRBV20-1	TRBJ2-7	-	-	TGCAGTGCTCCGGACTCCTCTCGCGAGCAGTACTTC	CSAPDSSREQYF
TRBV28	TRBJ2-5	TRBD1	-	TGTGCCAGCAGTCCGACTTTAGGGACAGGGGGCCGTGAGACCCAGTACTTC	CASSPTLGTGGRETQYF
TRBV4-1	TRBJ2-3	-	few	TGCGCCAGCAGCCAACCTCTTTGGGCAGATACGCAGTATTTT	CASSQPLWADTQYF
TRBV7-2	TRBJ1-5	TRBD1	many	TGTGCCAGCAGCAGAACAGGGGGCGCCCCTGGGCCCCAGCATTTT	CASSRTGGAPGPQHF
TRBV28	TRBJ2-5	-	-	TGTGCCAGCAGTCCCCACAGCTTCCAAGAGACCCAGTACTTC	CASSPHSFQETQYF
TRBV6-5	TRBJ2-2	-	-	TGTGCCAGCAATAGGGGGGCAGGCCGCACCGGGGAGCTGTTTTTT	CASNRGAGRTGELFF
TRBV20-1	TRBJ2-2	-	-	TGCAGTGCTAGGGACGCCAGATCGAACACCGGGGAGCTGTTTTTT	CSARDARSNTGELFF
TRBV6-1	TRBJ1-2	TRBD1	-	TGTGCCAGCGGGATTCCGGGACAGGGGGTCCTTATCTATGGCTACACCTTC	CASGIPGQGVLIYGYTF
TRBV5-1	TRBJ1-1	TRBD1	-	TGCGCCAGCAGCTTTGGACAGGGGGAGAACACTGAAGCTTTCTTT	CASSFGQGENTEAFF
TRBV7-2	TRBJ2-4	-	-	TGTGCCAGCAGCTTAAGTTTAGACTCGCTAGCCAAAAACATTCAGTACTTC	CASSLSLDSLAKNIQYF
TRBV7-2	TRBJ2-5	TRBD2	-	TGTGCCAGCAGTTTTAGCGGGGGGTTATCGGAGACCCAGTACTTC	CASSFSGGLSETQYF
TRBV29-1	TRBJ1-1	TRBD1	few	TGCAGCGGGAAGGGACAGGGGGGCACTGAAGCTTTCTTT	CSGKGQGGTEAFF